A selection of T cell receptor beta chains follows, all from one sample in a study of spatial heterogeneity in lung cancer. Via MiXCR, TCRdb re-called the 5' RACE reads, giving one row per CDR3 protein. This sample carries tens of thousands of distinct CDR3 sequences, about 4.6% of them seen once, and the ten largest clones take over 30%. The sample was PBMCs, taken at surgery. Source of these receptors: a male donor with early-stage non-small cell lung cancer. The CDR3 runs from the conserved cysteine through the conserved F or W. D genes are given only for firm matches. Clone size is shown for a subset of rows, as once, few, many or a class of expanded clone.

>many|TRBV28|TRBJ2-5|NA
TGTGCCAGCAGTTTATCGCCAGTACAAGAGACCCAGTACTTC
CASSLSPVQETQYF
>many|TRBV5-1|TRBJ2-7|NA
TGCGCCAGCAGCTTGGCGCAGCCGTCCTACGAGCAGTACTTC
CASSLAQPSYEQYF
>many|TRBV24-1|TRBJ1-5|NA
TGTGCCACCAGTGAGGCTGGTCTGGGGAGCAATCAGCCCCAGCATTTT
CATSEAGLGSNQPQHF
>many|TRBV9|TRBJ1-6|NA
TGTGCCAGCAGCCTCAGTGGGTGGACCTCCTATAATTCACCCCTCCACTTT
CASSLSGWTSYNSPLHF
>many|TRBV29-1|TRBJ2-3|NA
TGCAGCGTAAAAGGGGTATCGGCAGACGATACGCAGTATTTT
CSVKGVSADDTQYF
>few|TRBV12-3/TRBV12-4|TRBJ2-2|NA
TGTGCCAGCAGTTTTAGCGGCAGGGGGAGCACCGGGGAGCTGTTTTTT
CASSFSGRGSTGELFF
>many|TRBV7-3|TRBJ2-2|TRBD2
TGTGCCAGCGGACTAGCGGGAGGGCCCTCGGTCGGGGAGCTGTTTTTT
CASGLAGGPSVGELFF
>NA|TRBV6-9|TRBJ2-1|NA
TGTGCCAGCAGTTACCCAGACGGAGACGAGCAGTTCTTC
CASSYPDGDEQFF
>many|TRBV7-2|TRBJ2-4|NA
TGTGCCAGCAGCCCCTGGGGGACCAAAAACATTCAGTACTTC
CASSPWGTKNIQYF
>many|TRBV11-2|TRBJ2-3|TRBD2
TGTGCCAGCAGCTCAACACGTTCCGGGACTACACATACGCAGTATTTT
CASSSTRSGTTHTQYF
>few|TRBV2|TRBJ1-4|NA
TGTGCCAGCAGCGGCAGGGGAGAAACTCAGCTGTTTTTT
CASSGRGETQLFF
>many|TRBV3-1|TRBJ2-1|NA
TGTGCCAGCAGCCAAGGGAGACTGGGCAATGAGCAGTTCTTC
CASSQGRLGNEQFF
>many|TRBV7-2|TRBJ1-5|NA
TGTGCCAGCAGCTTCCCAGGTCAGCCCCAGCATTTT
CASSFPGQPQHF
>many|TRBV2|TRBJ2-7|NA
TGTGCCAGCAGTTTAACGGGGCCGACCTACGAGCAGTACTTC
CASSLTGPTYEQYF
>many|TRBV6-5|TRBJ2-7|NA
TGTGCCAGCAGTTACTCGGGGATCGGGCGCGGTTTGTACGAGCAGTACTTC
CASSYSGIGRGLYEQYF
>NA|TRBV29-1|TRBJ2-3|NA
TGCAGCGTTGAAGGGAGGCCCCCGGGCACAGATACGCAGTATTTT
CSVEGRPPGTDTQYF
>many|TRBV10-3|TRBJ2-7|NA
TGTGCCATCAGTGCGGCAGGGCGGCCACGCGAGCAGTACTTC
CAISAAGRPREQYF
>few|TRBV30|TRBJ2-7|NA
TGTGCCTGGAGAGGTACCTACGAGCAGTACTTC
CAWRGTYEQYF
>many|TRBV10-3|TRBJ2-1|TRBD2
TGTGCCACCCGACAAGGGACTAGCGGTTACAATGAGCAGTTCTTC
CATRQGTSGYNEQFF
>many|TRBV12-3/TRBV12-4|TRBJ2-7|TRBD2
TGTGCCAGCAGAGTAGCGGGCCCGAGCTCCTACGAGCAGTACTTC
CASRVAGPSSYEQYF
>many|TRBV5-6|TRBJ2-1|NA
TGTGCCAGCAGGCGGGGGACACCTAACAATGAGCAGTTCTTC
CASRRGTPNNEQFF
>few|TRBV20-1|TRBJ2-5|TRBD2
TGCAGTGCTAGTCTATTAGCGGGAGAAGTAGAGACCCAGTACTTC
CSASLLAGEVETQYF
>many|TRBV7-9|TRBJ2-5|TRBD2
TGTGCCAGCAATCTAGCGGGGGAAGAGACCCAGTACTTC
CASNLAGEETQYF
>many|TRBV27|TRBJ2-4|NA
TGTGCCAGCAGTTCACCTTGCCCTTTTAGACGTCGCCTAGCCAAAAACATTCAGTACTTC
CASSSPCPFRRRLAKNIQYF
>many|TRBV29-1|TRBJ2-5|NA
TGCAGCGTCGTCCAGGGACCCCAAGAGACCCAGTACTTC
CSVVQGPQETQYF
>NA|TRBV13|TRBJ1-2|NA
TGTGCCAGCAGCTTGCGAGGGAGCCTCTATGGCTACACCTTC
CASSLRGSLYGYTF
>medium-sized|TRBV20-1|TRBJ2-5|NA
TGCACCCTCACTGGTACAGGAAGCCAAGAGACCCAGTACTTC
CTLTGTGSQETQYF
>medium-sized|TRBV9|TRBJ2-3|NA
TGTGCCAGCAGCGCGGGACGGTCCACAGATACGCAGTATTTT
CASSAGRSTDTQYF
>many|TRBV27|TRBJ1-4|NA
TGTGCCAGCAGTTTCCAGGGTTCTAATGAAAAACTGTTTTTT
CASSFQGSNEKLFF
>many|TRBV12-3/TRBV12-4|TRBJ2-3|TRBD1
TGTGCCAGCAGTCCTCGGGACAGGGGGGCACAAGATACGCAGTATTTT
CASSPRDRGAQDTQYF
>many|TRBV20-1|TRBJ2-5|NA
TGCAGTGCTAGTAGGAGCAAAGAGACCCAGTACTTC
CSASRSKETQYF
>many|TRBV28|TRBJ1-1|NA
TGTGCCAGCAGTACCCGCCCGGCCGAAGCTTTCTTT
CASSTRPAEAFF
>many|TRBV19|TRBJ2-7|NA
TGTGCCAGTAACCTCGGAATAGCCTACGAGCAGTACTTC
CASNLGIAYEQYF
>NA|TRBV10-3|TRBJ2-1|NA
TGTGCCATCAGTGAGGGGCTAGCTGCTTACAATGAGCAGTTCTTC
CAISEGLAAYNEQFF
>many|TRBV27|TRBJ1-2|NA
TGTGCCAGCAGTTTATACGGCTGGGGAGGTAGTGATGGCTACACCTTC
CASSLYGWGGSDGYTF
>many|TRBV27|TRBJ1-4|NA
TGTGCCAGCAGTTTGGGGGCAGGGACTGAAAAACTGTTTTTT
CASSLGAGTEKLFF
>many|TRBV7-6|TRBJ2-3|NA
TGTGCCAGCAGCTCGTCAGGGAGCACAGATACGCAGTATTTT
CASSSSGSTDTQYF
>many|TRBV2|TRBJ2-5|NA
TGTGCCAGCAGTCTACCGCCCCCCCGGCAAGAGACCCAGTACTTC
CASSLPPPRQETQYF
>many|TRBV29-1|TRBJ2-7|NA
TGCAGCGCGGGACTTACCTACGAGCAGTACTTC
CSAGLTYEQYF
>many|TRBV11-2|TRBJ2-1|NA
TGTGCCAGCAGCATAGGAGGGATTTTAGGCTTCTACAATGAGCAGTTCTTC
CASSIGGILGFYNEQFF
>many|TRBV20-1|TRBJ1-1|NA
TGCAGTGCTACCCAGACGGCCAGGGGTTTGAACACTGAAGCTTTCTTT
CSATQTARGLNTEAFF
>many|TRBV7-2|TRBJ2-1|NA
TGTGCCAGCAGCTTATTCGCGAATGAGCAGTTCTTC
CASSLFANEQFF
>few|TRBV28|TRBJ2-7|NA
TGTGCCAGCACCCCGACAGGAGGCGTCTACGAGCAGTACTTC
CASTPTGGVYEQYF
>few|TRBV18|TRBJ1-5|NA
TGTGCCAGCCAAAGCGGGGAACGTCAGCCCCAGCATTTT
CASQSGERQPQHF
>many|TRBV2|TRBJ1-2|NA
TGTGCCAGCTTTGGGCCAGCGGGTGGCTACACCTTC
CASFGPAGGYTF
>many|TRBV12-3/TRBV12-4|TRBJ1-3|NA
TGTGCCAGCAGTTTAGCGGCCGTGAGCTCTGGAAACACCATATATTTT
CASSLAAVSSGNTIYF